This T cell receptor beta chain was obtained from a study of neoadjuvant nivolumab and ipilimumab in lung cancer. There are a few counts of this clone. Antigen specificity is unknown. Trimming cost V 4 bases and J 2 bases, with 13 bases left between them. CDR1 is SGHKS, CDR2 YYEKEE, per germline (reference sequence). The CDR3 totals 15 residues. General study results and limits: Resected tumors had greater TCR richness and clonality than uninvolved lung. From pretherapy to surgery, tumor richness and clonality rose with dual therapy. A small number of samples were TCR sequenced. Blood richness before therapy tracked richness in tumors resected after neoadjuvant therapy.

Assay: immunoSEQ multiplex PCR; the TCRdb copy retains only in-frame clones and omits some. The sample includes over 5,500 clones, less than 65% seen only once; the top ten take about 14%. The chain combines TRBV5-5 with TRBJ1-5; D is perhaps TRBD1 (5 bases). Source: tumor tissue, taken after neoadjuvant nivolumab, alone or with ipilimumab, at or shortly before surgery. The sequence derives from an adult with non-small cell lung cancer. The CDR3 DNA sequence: TGTGCCAGCAGCCCTTCCCCAGGGCGCAATCAGCCCCAGCATTTT. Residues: CASSPSPGRNQPQHF.